This section outlines one T cell receptor beta chain sequence together with its context. This entry belongs to a study of cytomegalovirus exposure and HLA in healthy donors. 13 Jbeta primers and 60 Vbeta primers were used for the PCR. Clones were sequenced by immunoSEQ multiplex PCR, and TCRdb holds only the in-frame ones, with some missing. The ten most abundant clones cover 4% to 5.5% of a sample with some 75,000 clones. The ends lost 4 bases at V and 3 bases at J; junction bases unmatched: 5. Looked up from germline, CDR1 is GTSNPN and CDR2 is SVGIG (reference sequence). The length of the CDR3 is 15 residues.

This TCR came from a middle-aged man in good health and CMV-seronegative. This chain uses TRBV30 with TRBJ2-1; 11 bases agree with TRBD2. The specimen was PBMCs. DNA of the CDR3: TGTGCCTGGACACAGGGACTAGCGGTCTACAATGAGCAGTTCTTC. Protein: CAWTQGLAVYNEQFF.